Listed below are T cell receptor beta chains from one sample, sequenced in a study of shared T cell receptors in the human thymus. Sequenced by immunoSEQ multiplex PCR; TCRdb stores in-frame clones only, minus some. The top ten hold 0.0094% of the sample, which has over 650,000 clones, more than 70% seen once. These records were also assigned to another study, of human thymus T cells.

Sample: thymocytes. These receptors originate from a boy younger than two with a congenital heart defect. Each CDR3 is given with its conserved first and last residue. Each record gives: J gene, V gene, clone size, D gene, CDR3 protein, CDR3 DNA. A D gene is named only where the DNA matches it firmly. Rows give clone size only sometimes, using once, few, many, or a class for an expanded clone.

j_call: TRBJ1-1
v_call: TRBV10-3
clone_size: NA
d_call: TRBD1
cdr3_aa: CAIRGGQENTEAFF
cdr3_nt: TGTGCCATCAGGGGCGGACAGGAGAACACTGAAGCTTTCTTT

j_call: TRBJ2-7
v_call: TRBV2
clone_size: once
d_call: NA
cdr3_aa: CASSLGLVNEQYF
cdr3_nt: TGTGCCAGCAGCCTCGGTTTGGTCAACGAGCAGTACTTC

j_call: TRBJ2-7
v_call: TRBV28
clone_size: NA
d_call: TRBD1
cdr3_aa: CASSPRDSSYEQYF
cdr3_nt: TGTGCCAGCAGTCCCCGGGACAGCTCGTACGAGCAGTACTTC

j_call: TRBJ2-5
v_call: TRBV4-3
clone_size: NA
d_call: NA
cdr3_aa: CASSQWRHAWQETQYF
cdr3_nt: TGCGCCAGCAGCCAATGGAGGCACGCCTGGCAAGAGACCCAGTACTTC

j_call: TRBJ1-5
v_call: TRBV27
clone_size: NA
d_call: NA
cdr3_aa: CASSSDRLNQPQHF
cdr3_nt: TGTGCCAGCAGTTCCGACAGACTCAATCAGCCCCAGCATTTT

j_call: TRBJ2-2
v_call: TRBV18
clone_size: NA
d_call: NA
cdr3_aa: CASSRTGELFF
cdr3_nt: TGTGCCAGCTCGCGAACCGGGGAGCTGTTTTTT

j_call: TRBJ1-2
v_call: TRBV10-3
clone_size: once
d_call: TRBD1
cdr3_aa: CAISESGQGQSYGYTF
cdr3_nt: TGTGCCATCAGTGAGTCTGGACAGGGTCAGTCCTATGGCTACACCTTC

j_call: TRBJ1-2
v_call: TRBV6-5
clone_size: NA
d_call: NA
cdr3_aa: CASSSNQTTGKYGYTF
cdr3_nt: TGTGCCAGCAGTTCCAATCAAACAACAGGAAAGTATGGCTACACCTTC

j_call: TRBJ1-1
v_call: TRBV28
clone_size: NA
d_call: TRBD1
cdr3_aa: CASSFFGGTANTEAFF
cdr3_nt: TGTGCCAGCAGTTTTTTCGGCGGGACAGCGAACACTGAAGCTTTCTTT

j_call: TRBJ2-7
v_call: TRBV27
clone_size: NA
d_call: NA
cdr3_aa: CASSFSGGEQYF
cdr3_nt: TGTGCCAGCAGTTTCTCAGGTGGCGAGCAGTACTTC

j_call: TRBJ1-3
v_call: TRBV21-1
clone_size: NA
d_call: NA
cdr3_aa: CASVSLVRSDTIYF
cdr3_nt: TGTGCCAGCGTGTCCTTAGTCAGGTCAGACACCATATATTTT

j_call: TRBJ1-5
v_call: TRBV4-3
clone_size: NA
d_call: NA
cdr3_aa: CASSQGLYSNQPQHF
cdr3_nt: TGCGCCAGCAGCCAAGGTCTGTATAGCAATCAGCCCCAGCATTTT

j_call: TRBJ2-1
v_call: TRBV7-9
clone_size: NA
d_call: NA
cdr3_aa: CASSLFMIRGNNNEQFF
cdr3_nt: TGTGCCAGCAGCTTATTCATGATTAGGGGAAACAACAATGAGCAGTTCTTC

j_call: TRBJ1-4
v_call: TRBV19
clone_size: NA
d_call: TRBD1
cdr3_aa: CASSIEGGLGEKLFF
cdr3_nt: TGTGCCAGTAGTATAGAAGGGGGCTTGGGTGAAAAACTGTTTTTT

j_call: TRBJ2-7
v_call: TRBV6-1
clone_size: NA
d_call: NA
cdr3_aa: CASPGDSATAYEQYF
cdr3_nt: TGTGCCAGCCCCGGAGACAGTGCTACCGCCTACGAGCAGTACTTC

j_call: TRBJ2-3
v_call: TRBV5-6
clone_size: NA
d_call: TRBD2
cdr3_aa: CASSWGLAGGPYTDTQYF
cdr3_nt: TGTGCCAGCAGCTGGGGACTAGCGGGAGGACCCTACACAGATACGCAGTATTTT

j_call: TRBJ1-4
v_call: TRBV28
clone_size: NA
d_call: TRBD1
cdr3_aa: CASSAEQGRDEKLFF
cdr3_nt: TGTGCCAGCAGTGCCGAACAGGGGCGAGACGAAAAACTGTTTTTT

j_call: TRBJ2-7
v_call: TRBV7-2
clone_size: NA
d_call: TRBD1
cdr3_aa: CASRPGTGAYEQYF
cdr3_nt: TGTGCCAGCAGGCCCGGGACAGGAGCCTACGAGCAGTACTTC

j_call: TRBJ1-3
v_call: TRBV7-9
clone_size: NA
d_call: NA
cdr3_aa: CASSLAWGLSGNTIYF
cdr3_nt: TGTGCCAGCAGCTTAGCTTGGGGGCTTTCTGGAAACACCATATATTTT

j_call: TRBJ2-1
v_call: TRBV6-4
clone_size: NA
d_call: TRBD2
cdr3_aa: CASSDSGLAGQNEQFF
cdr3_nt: TGTGCCAGCAGTGACTCAGGACTAGCGGGGCAGAATGAGCAGTTCTTC

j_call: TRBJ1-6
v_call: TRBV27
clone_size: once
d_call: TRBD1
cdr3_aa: CASSTTPTGTEPYNSPLHF
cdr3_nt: TGTGCCAGCAGTACCACCCCAACCGGGACAGAACCCTATAATTCACCCCTCCACTTT

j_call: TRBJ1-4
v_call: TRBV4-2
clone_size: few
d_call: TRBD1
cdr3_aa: CASSQVDRVDEKLFF
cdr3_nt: TGTGCCAGCAGCCAAGTGGACAGGGTAGATGAAAAACTGTTTTTT

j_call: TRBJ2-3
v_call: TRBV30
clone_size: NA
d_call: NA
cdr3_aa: CAWTKGRGPTDTQYF
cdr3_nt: TGTGCCTGGACCAAGGGTAGGGGCCCCACAGATACGCAGTATTTT

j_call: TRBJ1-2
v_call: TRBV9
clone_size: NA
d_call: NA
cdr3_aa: CASSVGRTSYGYTF
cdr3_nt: TGTGCCAGCAGCGTAGGGCGGACATCTTATGGCTACACCTTC

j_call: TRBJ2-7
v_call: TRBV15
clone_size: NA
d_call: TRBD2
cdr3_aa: CATIWISGNSYEQYF
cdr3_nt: TGTGCCACCATTTGGATTAGCGGGAACTCCTACGAGCAGTACTTC

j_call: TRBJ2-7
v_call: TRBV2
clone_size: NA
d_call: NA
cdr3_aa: CASSEAVYEQYF
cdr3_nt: TGTGCCAGCAGTGAGGCGGTCTACGAGCAGTACTTC

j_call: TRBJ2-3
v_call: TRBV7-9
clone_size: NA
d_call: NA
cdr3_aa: CASSLRPGLRNPTDTQYF
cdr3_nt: TGTGCCAGCAGCTTGCGTCCGGGACTCAGAAATCCCACAGATACGCAGTATTTT

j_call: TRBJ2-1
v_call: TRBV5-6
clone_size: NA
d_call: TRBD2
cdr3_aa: CASSLHGGGSYNEQFF
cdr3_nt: TGTGCCAGCAGCTTGCATGGCGGGGGATCCTACAATGAGCAGTTCTTC

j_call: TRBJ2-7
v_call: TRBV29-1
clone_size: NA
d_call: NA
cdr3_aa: CSVEGAPYEQYF
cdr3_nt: TGCAGCGTTGAGGGGGCGCCCTACGAGCAGTACTTC

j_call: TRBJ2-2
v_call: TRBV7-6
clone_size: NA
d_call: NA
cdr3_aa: CASSPSVATGELFF
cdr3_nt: TGTGCCAGCAGCCCTAGTGTAGCGACCGGGGAGCTGTTTTTT

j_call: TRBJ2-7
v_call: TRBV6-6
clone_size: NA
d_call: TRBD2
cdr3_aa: CASSEREGRYEQYF
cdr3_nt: TGTGCCAGCAGCGAGCGGGAGGGCCGCTACGAGCAGTACTTC

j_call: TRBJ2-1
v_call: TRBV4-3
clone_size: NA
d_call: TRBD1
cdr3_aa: CASSQDWQGAYNEQFF
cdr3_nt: TGCGCCAGCAGCCAAGATTGGCAGGGGGCTTACAATGAGCAGTTCTTC

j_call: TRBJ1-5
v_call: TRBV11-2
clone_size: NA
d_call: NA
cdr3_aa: CASSPTGGHQNSNQPQHF
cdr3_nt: TGTGCCAGCAGCCCGACGGGGGGACACCAAAATAGCAATCAGCCCCAGCATTTT

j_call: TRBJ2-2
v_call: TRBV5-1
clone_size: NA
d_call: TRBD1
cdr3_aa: CASSYITGGVGTGELFF
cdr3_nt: TGCGCCAGCAGTTATATTACAGGGGGAGTTGGGACCGGGGAGCTGTTTTTT

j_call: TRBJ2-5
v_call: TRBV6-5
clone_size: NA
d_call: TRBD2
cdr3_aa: CASSLSGTSGAETQYF
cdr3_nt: TGTGCCAGCAGTTTATCCGGGACTAGCGGGGCGGAGACCCAGTACTTC

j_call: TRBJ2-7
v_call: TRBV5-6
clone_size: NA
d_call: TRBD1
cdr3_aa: CASSFGQGRYLYEQYF
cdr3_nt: TGTGCCAGCAGCTTCGGACAGGGACGATATCTCTACGAGCAGTACTTC

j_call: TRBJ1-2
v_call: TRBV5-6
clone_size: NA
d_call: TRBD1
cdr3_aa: CASSLGRDRRINGYTF
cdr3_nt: TGTGCCAGCAGCTTGGGAAGGGACAGAAGGATAAATGGCTACACCTTC

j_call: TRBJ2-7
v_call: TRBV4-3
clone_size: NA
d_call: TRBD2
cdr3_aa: CASSLDHKRDPPYEQYF
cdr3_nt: TGCGCCAGCAGCCTTGACCACAAGCGGGACCCCCCATACGAGCAGTACTTC

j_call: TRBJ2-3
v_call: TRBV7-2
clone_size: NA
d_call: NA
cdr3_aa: CASSTGGRRRGTQYF
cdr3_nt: TGTGCCAGCAGCACTGGCGGCCGACGAAGAGGTACGCAGTATTTT

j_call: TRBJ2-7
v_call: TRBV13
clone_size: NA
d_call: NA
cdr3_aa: CASRQREYYEQYF
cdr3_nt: TGTGCCAGCAGACAGAGGGAATACTACGAGCAGTACTTC

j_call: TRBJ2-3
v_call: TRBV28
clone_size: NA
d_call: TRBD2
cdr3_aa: CASSLAAGGTDTQYF
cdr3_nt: TGTGCCAGCAGTTTAGCAGCGGGGGGTACAGATACGCAGTATTTT

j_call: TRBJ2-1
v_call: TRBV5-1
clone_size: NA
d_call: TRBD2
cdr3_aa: CASSLPPGLAVYNEQFF
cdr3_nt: TGCGCCAGCAGCTTGCCCCCGGGACTAGCGGTTTACAATGAGCAGTTCTTC

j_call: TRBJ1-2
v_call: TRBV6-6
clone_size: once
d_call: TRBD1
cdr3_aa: CASSSSQIQGAGGYTF
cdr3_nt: TGTGCCAGCAGCTCAAGCCAGATACAGGGGGCGGGGGGCTACACCTTC

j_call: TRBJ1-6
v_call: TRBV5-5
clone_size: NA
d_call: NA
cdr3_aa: CASSSVQGSNSPLHF
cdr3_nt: TGTGCCAGCAGTTCAGTACAGGGCTCCAATTCACCCCTCCACTTT

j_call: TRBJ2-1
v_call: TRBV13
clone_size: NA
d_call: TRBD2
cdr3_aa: CASSINGGGTNNEQFF
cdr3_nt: TGTGCCAGCAGCATCAATGGCGGGGGGACTAACAATGAGCAGTTCTTC

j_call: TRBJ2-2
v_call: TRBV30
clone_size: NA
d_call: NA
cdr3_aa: CAWSPPHRVPTGELFF
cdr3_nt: TGTGCCTGGAGCCCCCCTCACAGGGTTCCCACCGGGGAGCTGTTTTTT

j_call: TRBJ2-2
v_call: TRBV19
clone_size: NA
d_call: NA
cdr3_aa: CASSSTRDTNTGELFF
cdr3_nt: TGTGCCAGTAGCTCCACCCGGGACACGAACACCGGGGAGCTGTTTTTT

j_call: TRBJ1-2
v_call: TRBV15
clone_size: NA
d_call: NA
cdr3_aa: CATSSVNRQYYGYTF
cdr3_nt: TGTGCCACCAGCAGCGTAAACAGACAATACTATGGCTACACCTTC

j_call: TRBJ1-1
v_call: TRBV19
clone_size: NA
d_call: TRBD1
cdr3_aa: CASNGGGQQNTEAFF
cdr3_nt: TGTGCCAGTAACGGGGGGGGACAGCAGAACACTGAAGCTTTCTTT

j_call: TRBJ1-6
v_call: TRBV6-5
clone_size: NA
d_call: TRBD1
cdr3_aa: CASSGTGGNSPLHF
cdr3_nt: TGTGCCAGCAGTGGGACAGGGGGTAACTCACCCCTCCACTTT

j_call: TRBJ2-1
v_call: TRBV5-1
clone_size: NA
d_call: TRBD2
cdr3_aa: CASSLGLAGESYNEQFF
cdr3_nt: TGCGCCAGCAGCTTGGGTTTAGCGGGAGAGTCCTACAATGAGCAGTTCTTC

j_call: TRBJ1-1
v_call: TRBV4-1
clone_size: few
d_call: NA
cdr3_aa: CASSQSREDTEAFF
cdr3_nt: TGCGCCAGCAGCCAATCCAGGGAGGACACTGAAGCTTTCTTT